This T cell receptor (beta chain) was sequenced during a study of regulatory T cells in long-lasting Graves disease. Per germline, CDR1 MNHNY and CDR2 SVGAGI (reference sequence). CDR3 length: 16 residues. Trimming left V 7 bases short and J 2 bases short, with 17 bases between. RNA from PBMCs was the source of the TCR library. TCRdb analysed the reads with MiXCR anew, one entry per CDR3 protein. The profile shows fewer than 2,000 distinct CDR3 sequences, roughly 79% of them singletons. This specimen was peripheral blood mononuclear cells (PBMCs), taken with antithyroid drug treatment, in newly diagnosed or persistent Graves disease (not recorded which). V and J are TRBV6-6 and TRBJ2-2; a possible D gene is TRBD2 (6 bases). The clonotype comes from a young woman with Graves disease. The CDR3 nucleotides are TGTGCCAGCACCCCAAGGGGACTCCTTAACACCGGGGAGCTGTTTTTT. This translates into CASTPRGLLNTGELFF.